This TCR beta chain was found in a study of blood T cell repertoires in COVID-19. Germline V gene sequence: CDR1 LNHDA, CDR2 SQIVND (reference sequence). V lost 3 bases, J lost 1 base, and 13 bases lay in between. The CDR3 sequence is 16 residues long. Sequencing used immunoSEQ multiplex PCR; TCRdb keeps in-frame clones, though not all of them. Of roughly 250,000 clones in the sample, roughly 90% were seen once. The sequencing sample was made of PBMCs or T cells enriched from blood (not recorded which). This clonotype originated in a woman in her 40s with acute COVID-19. The chain links TRBV19 to TRBJ2-4, with D possibly matching TRBD1 (5 bases). The CDR3 DNA reads as TGTGCCAGTAGTATGTCTCCAGGGATGGCCAAAAACATTCAGTACTTC. Amino acids: CASSMSPGMAKNIQYF.